Listed below are T cell receptor beta chains from one sample, sequenced in a study of T cell responses to AZD1222 COVID-19 vaccine. This table comes from immunoSEQ multiplex PCR, and its TCRdb copy is limited to in-frame clones, with some not included. The table shows 130,000 to 150,000 clones, with around 89% occurring only once. The source material was peripheral blood, sampled on day 0 of AZD1222 vaccination. These TCRs come from an adult in good health. Each CDR3 is given with its conserved first and last residue. D genes are given only for firm matches. Clone size appears in some rows only: once, few, many, or a class for an expanded clone.

D gene,clone size,J gene,V gene,CDR3 DNA,CDR3 protein
NA,NA,TRBJ1-6,TRBV6-5,TGTGCCAGCAGTTTTGAGGCCATGTCAACCCTCCACTTT,CASSFEAMSTLHF
TRBD1,NA,TRBJ2-1,TRBV5-1,TGCGCCAGCAGCTTAACGCCTGGACAGGGGAGGTATGAGCAGTTCTTC,CASSLTPGQGRYEQFF
TRBD1,NA,TRBJ2-5,TRBV7-9,TGTGCCAGCAGCTTAGGCGGACAGGGGGCAGAGACCCAGTACTTC,CASSLGGQGAETQYF
NA,NA,TRBJ1-1,TRBV13,TGTGCCAGCAGCTTGGTCTCAATGACCGAAGCTTTCTTT,CASSLVSMTEAFF
TRBD2,NA,TRBJ2-7,TRBV28,TGTGCCAGCAGTTCAGGACTAGCGGGAGTTTTCTACGGGCAGTACTTC,CASSSGLAGVFYGQYF
TRBD2,NA,TRBJ2-2,TRBV2,TGTGCCAGCAACGAGCGGGGTGTCACCGGGGAGCTGTTTTTT,CASNERGVTGELFF
NA,NA,TRBJ1-5,TRBV6-2/TRBV6-3,TGTGCCAGCAGTTACGAGGGACATAGCAATCAGCCCCAGCATTTT,CASSYEGHSNQPQHF
TRBD2,once,TRBJ2-1,TRBV11-2,TGTGCCAGCAGCTTAGGTGGGGCGGGAGCTAATGAGCAGTTCTTC,CASSLGGAGANEQFF
NA,NA,TRBJ1-4,TRBV18,TGTGCCAGCTCACCGGGAGGGGCGGGCCAAAAACTGTTTTTT,CASSPGGAGQKLFF
NA,NA,TRBJ1-1,TRBV3-1/TRBV3-2,TGTGCCAGCAGACCAGCAGGGAACACTGAAGCTTTCTTT,CASRPAGNTEAFF
NA,NA,TRBJ2-3,TRBV29-1,TGCAGCGTTCCCATATCTAGCACAGATACGCAGTATTTT,CSVPISSTDTQYF
NA,NA,TRBJ1-3,TRBV12-3/TRBV12-4,TGTGCCAGCAGTGCCGGGGGCGGCACCATATATTTT,CASSAGGGTIYF
NA,NA,TRBJ1-3,TRBV5-1,TGCGCCAGCAGCTTAAAAGGCCCCTCTGGAAACACCATATATTTT,CASSLKGPSGNTIYF
NA,NA,TRBJ1-2,TRBV2,TGTGCCAGCAGCCGGGACGGACGGAACTATGGCTACACCTTC,CASSRDGRNYGYTF
NA,NA,TRBJ2-2,TRBV5-1,TGCGCCAGCAGCCCGCGAAAAGCCGGGGAGCTGTTTTTT,CASSPRKAGELFF
NA,NA,TRBJ2-1,TRBV5-1,TGCGCCAGCAGCTTGGTGGGGAGGGGGCTTAATGAGCAGTTCTTC,CASSLVGRGLNEQFF
NA,NA,TRBJ1-5,TRBV6-5,TGTGCCAGCAGTTTACAGGCGAATAGCAATCAGCCCCAGCATTTT,CASSLQANSNQPQHF
TRBD1,NA,TRBJ1-5,TRBV5-1,TGCGCCAGCAGTCCGGGACAGGCGCGGAATCAGCCCCAGCATTTT,CASSPGQARNQPQHF
NA,NA,TRBJ2-1,TRBV9,TGTGCCAGCAGCGCCCCCCGTGGGCCGTCCCATGAGCAGTTCTTC,CASSAPRGPSHEQFF
NA,NA,TRBJ1-2,TRBV28,TGTGCCAGCAGCGGGCAGGACCTGGGCTACACCTTC,CASSGQDLGYTF
NA,NA,TRBJ1-1,TRBV7-2,TGTGCCAGTTCGACGTCGCAGGGTCGAAACACTGAAGCTTTCTTT,CASSTSQGRNTEAFF
NA,NA,TRBJ2-7,TRBV5-6,TGTGCCAGCAGCTTGAGGTACTTC,CASSLRYF
TRBD2,NA,TRBJ2-1,TRBV2,TGTGCCAGCAGCCAACTAGCGGGGGGGCGTGGAGAGGTCTACAATGAGCAGTTCTTC,CASSQLAGGRGEVYNEQFF
NA,NA,TRBJ2-1,TRBV2,TGTGCCAGCAACGGACGCTCTGAGCAGTTCTTC,CASNGRSEQFF
NA,NA,TRBJ2-1,TRBV4-1,TGCGCCAGCAGCCAAGCCTCCCCGGTGTTGTTCGATGAGCAGTTCTTC,CASSQASPVLFDEQFF
NA,NA,TRBJ2-7,TRBV27,TGTGCCAGCAGTTTAAGGGTCGGCAGTAACTCCTACGAGCAGTACTTC,CASSLRVGSNSYEQYF
NA,NA,TRBJ1-4,TRBV18,TGTGCCAGCTCCGCGGGGGGGAATGAAAAACTGTTTTTT,CASSAGGNEKLFF
NA,NA,TRBJ2-1,TRBV3-1/TRBV3-2,TGTGCCAGCAGCCAGCACCGGGACGAATACTACAATGAGCAGTTCTTC,CASSQHRDEYYNEQFF
NA,NA,TRBJ2-7,TRBV19,TGTGCCAGTAGCCTCTCGCTTCGTCCCTACGAGCAGTACTTC,CASSLSLRPYEQYF
TRBD1,NA,TRBJ2-1,TRBV14,TGTGCCAGCAGCCCGGGACAGGGGTACAATGAGCAGTTCTTC,CASSPGQGYNEQFF
NA,NA,TRBJ2-7,TRBV3-1/TRBV3-2,TGTGCCAGCAGCCAAGGGACATTCGGGAGCTCCTACGAGCAGTACTTC,CASSQGTFGSSYEQYF
NA,NA,TRBJ1-5,TRBV10-3,TGTGCCATCAGTGAGACAGGGAACGAGCCCCAGCATTTT,CAISETGNEPQHF
TRBD1,NA,TRBJ1-4,TRBV28,TGTGCCACCCAGGGACAGAGGATTGAAAAACTGTTTTTT,CATQGQRIEKLFF
NA,NA,TRBJ1-4,TRBV7-2,TGTGCCAGCAGCTTAGCCGGCGGCCTGAATGAAAAACTGTTTTTT,CASSLAGGLNEKLFF
TRBD1,NA,TRBJ1-5,TRBV15,TGTGCCACCAGCAGAGGGACAGGGGGCAATCAGCCCCAGCATTTT,CATSRGTGGNQPQHF
TRBD1,NA,TRBJ2-2,TRBV5-4,TGTGCCAGCAGCCCCGACAGGGGCGCGAACACCGGGGAGCTGTTTTTT,CASSPDRGANTGELFF
NA,NA,TRBJ2-7,TRBV7-8,TGTGCCAGCAGCTTACAAGCCCGATCCTACGAGCAGTACTTC,CASSLQARSYEQYF
NA,NA,TRBJ1-2,TRBV9,TGTGCCAGCAGCGTAGCGGACAACTATGGCTACACCTTC,CASSVADNYGYTF
NA,NA,TRBJ1-1,TRBV3-1/TRBV3-2,TGTGCCAGCAGCCAGAGAAAGAGACACCGGGCGGGGTTT,CASSQRKRHRAGF
NA,NA,TRBJ1-4,TRBV12-3/TRBV12-4,TGTGCCAGCAGTTTAAGACCGGAAAAACTGTTTTTT,CASSLRPEKLFF